The entry that follows covers one T cell receptor beta chain sequence. After removal of 6 bases from V and 8 bases from J, the junction contained 6 bases not matched to a gene. Germline loops: CDR1 SEHNR, CDR2 FQNEAQ (reference sequence). CDR3 length: 14 residues. Original data processing: Amplifying reference gene primers gave estimates of nucleated cell counts. Sequenced by immunoSEQ multiplex PCR; TCRdb stores in-frame clones only, minus some. That table furnishes V, J and clone size, whereas the DNA furnished D and trimming. The table has 250,000 to 400,000 clones, 90% seen once; the top ten hold roughly 2.8%. The data stem from a study of blood T cell repertoires in COVID-19. The overall study: Specimens from acute and convalescent COVID-19 originated in the United States, Italy and Spain.

Sequencing input: peripheral blood. This receptor was taken from a woman between 25 and 40 years old with COVID-19, enrolled during active disease. V and J are TRBV7-9 and TRBJ2-1; 11 bases are shared with TRBD2. The CDR3 DNA follows: TGTGCCAGCAGTCTAGCGGGAGGTTCGGATGAGCAGTTCTTC. Its translation is CASSLAGGSDEQFF. Full variable domain (missing parts from reference TRBV7-9 and TRBJ2-1): DTGVSQNPRHKITKRGQNVTFRCDPISEHNRLYWYRQTLGQGPEFLTYFQNEAQLEKSRLLSDRFSAERPKGSFSTLEIQRTEQGDSAMYLCASSLAGGSDEQFFGPGTRLTVL.